Presented here are 20 T cell receptor beta chains from one specimen sequenced in a study of blood T cell repertoires in COVID-19. Here immunoSEQ multiplex PCR was the method, and the copy in TCRdb shows in-frame clones only, minus some. The sample lists roughly 300,000 clones, under 90% occurring once. Source material: peripheral blood. The receptors here all came from a woman in her sixties or seventies with active or convalescent COVID-19.

The chain combines TRBV2 with TRBJ1-2, with TRBD1 as a possible D gene (6 bases). Germline CDR1 is SNHLY and CDR2 is FYNNEI. The length of the CDR3 is 12 residues. Trimming took off 7 bases at V and 6 bases at J, with 12 bases between the two ends. This CDR3 is CASTTGGHGYTF. Here the CDR3 DNA reads TGTGCCAGCACTACGGGGGGGCATGGCTACACCTTC. Full variable domain (remainder filled in from reference TRBV2 and TRBJ1-2): EPEVTQTPSHQVTQMGQEVILRCVPISNHLYFYWYRQILGQKVEFLVSFYNNEISEKSEIFDDQFSVERPDGSNFTLKIRSTKLEDSAMYFCASTTGGHGYTFGSGTRLTVV.

The rearrangement links TRBV19 to TRBJ2-1, with a tentative D call TRBD2 (7 bases). Germline CDR1 is LNHDA and CDR2 is SQIVND (reference sequence). The CDR3 runs 15 residues. V was shortened by 5 bases and J by 6 bases, with 17 bases between the two germline ends. For the CDR3, the DNA is TGTGCCAGTAGTCCAGCGCTCGGGGGGCCCAATGAGCAGTTCTTC. Amino acid sequence: CASSPALGGPNEQFF.

This chain uses TRBV25-1 with TRBJ2-3; 9 bases are a match to TRBD2. V lost 2 bases and J lost 3; bases outside the gene matches: 9. The CDR3 is 17 amino acids. The germline V gene has CDR1 MGHDK and CDR2 SYGVNS. Here the CDR3 DNA reads TGTGCCAGCAGTGAACTTAGCGGGGGCGTCGGGACAGATACGCAGTATTTT. This translates into CASSELSGGVGTDTQYF.

This rearrangement joins TRBV27 to TRBJ1-4; D might be TRBD1 (6 bases). Trimming took 5 bases from V and 6 from J, leaving 16 bases between them. Germline CDR1 reads MNHEY; CDR2 reads SMNVEV (reference sequence). This CDR3 contains 15 residues. This chain's CDR3 is CASSRRVRTDEKLFF. The CDR3 DNA sequence: TGTGCCAGCAGTCGCCGGGTCAGGACAGATGAAAAACTGTTTTTT.

The chain links TRBV7-9 to TRBJ1-2, with TRBD1 matching over 10 bases. V trimming: 5 bases; J trimming: 6 bases; junction bases outside the gene matches: 6. In germline, CDR1 is SEHNR, CDR2 FQNEAQ (reference sequence). The CDR3 covers 14 residues. CDR3 coding DNA: TGTGCCAGCAGCAGATACGGGACAGGGGATGGCTACACCTTC. It translates to CASSRYGTGDGYTF.

The chain uses TRBV27 and TRBJ2-5, with D maybe TRBD2 (5 bases). V was trimmed by 6 bases and J by 1 base, leaving 15 bases between them. Germline V gene lookup returns CDR1 MNHEY and CDR2 SMNVEV (reference sequence). The CDR3 runs to 15 residues. The CDR3 here is CASSLSGNLQETQYF. CDR3 nucleotides: TGTGCCAGCAGCCTTTCGGGGAACCTCCAAGAGACCCAGTACTTC.

This clone was detected a few times. V usage is TRBV25-1 and J usage is TRBJ1-2, with 7 positions matching TRBD1. The germline V gene encodes CDR1 MGHDK and CDR2 SYGVNS. The J segment lost 4 bases and the V segment lost 2 bases, leaving 1 base of the junction unmatched. This CDR3 is 13 amino acids long. The CDR3 loop is CASSEGTVYGYTF. The CDR3 DNA reads as TGTGCCAGCAGTGAAGGGACAGTCTATGGCTACACCTTC.

The chain carries TRBV6-5 and TRBJ2-3; the match to TRBD1 covers 8 bases. The CDR3 has 14 residues. CDR1 is MNHEY, CDR2 SVGAGI, per germline. V gave up 4 bases and J gave up 6 bases; unmatched junction bases: 6. The CDR3 bases are TGTGCCAGCAGTTCGGACAGGGTGTATGATACGCAGTATTTT. Protein sequence: CASSSDRVYDTQYF.

The chain carries TRBV24-1 and TRBJ1-6, with 7 positions matching TRBD1. With 3 bases clipped from V and 0 bases from J, the junction kept 1 base outside the gene matches. This CDR3 region has 16 residues. Germline CDR1 reads KGHDR; CDR2 reads SFDVKD. The CDR3 region has the DNA TGTGCCACCAGTGATCGGGACAGCTCCTATAATTCACCCCTCCACTTT. It specifies CATSDRDSSYNSPLHF.

This chain connects TRBV7-3 to TRBJ2-2, with 9 nucleotides matching TRBD1. Germline trimming cut 4 bases from V and 4 bases from J; bases unmatched to any gene: 4. Germline-derived CDR1 and CDR2 are SGHTA and FQGTGA. CDR3 length: 15 residues. CDR3 nucleotide sequence: TGTGCCAGCAGCTCGGGACAGGGCCCCACCGGGGAGCTGTTTTTT. Translating gives CASSSGQGPTGELFF.

The rearrangement joins TRBV7-8 to TRBJ2-2, with 11 bases lining up with TRBD1. With 3 bases clipped from V and 5 bases from J, the junction kept 2 bases outside the gene matches. The CDR3 covers 15 residues. The V gene's germline CDR1 is SGHVS and CDR2 FQNEAQ. The CDR3 loop reads CASSLGQGGTGELFF. As DNA, the CDR3 is TGTGCCAGCAGCTTGGGACAGGGGGGTACCGGGGAGCTGTTTTTT.

The rearrangement joins TRBV9 to TRBJ2-1; 11 bases map to TRBD2. Germline trimming cut 0 bases from V and 9 bases from J; bases unmatched to any gene: 8. CDR1 is SGDLS and CDR2 is YYNGEE in the germline V gene. The CDR3 contains 16 residues. As DNA, the CDR3 is TGTGCCAGCAGCGTAGTGCTAGCGGGGGGCCGGGGTGAGCAGTTCTTC. Its translation: CASSVVLAGGRGEQFF.

The rearrangement joins TRBV7-2 to TRBJ1-4; tentative D call: TRBD1 (5 bases). V was trimmed by 2 bases and J by 8 bases, leaving 15 bases between them. Germline loops: CDR1 SGHTA, CDR2 FQGNSA. The CDR3 has 15 residues. The CDR3 DNA sequence: TGTGCCAGCAGCTTAACTCCATGGGGCGGCGAAAAACTGTTTTTT. It translates to CASSLTPWGGEKLFF.

V usage is TRBV30 and J usage is TRBJ2-2; weak D call: TRBD2 (5 bases). This CDR3 has 11 amino acids. V lost 5 bases and J 6 bases, leaving 7 bases between the germline ends. Germline CDR1 is GTSNPN and CDR2 is SVGIG (reference sequence). Here the CDR3 DNA reads TGTGCCTGGCGGGAACCCGGGGAGCTGTTTTTT. It translates to CAWREPGELFF.

The chain uses TRBV7-9 and TRBJ2-3, with 11 bases fitting TRBD2. CDR3 size: 16 residues. V was pared by 1 base and J by 2 bases, with 2 bases of the junction left unmatched. Looked up from germline, CDR1 is SEHNR and CDR2 is FQNEAQ (reference sequence). CDR3 in DNA: TGTGCCAGCAGCTTAGGACTAGCGGGGACCACAGATACGCAGTATTTT. Translating gives CASSLGLAGTTDTQYF.

Of note for this clone: An end of the junction does not agree with germline; a read error may underlie this. V and J are TRBV11-3 and TRBJ2-2; TRBD2 matches at 12 bases. There are 19 residues in the CDR3. CDR1 and CDR2 (germline): SGHNT, YENEEA. DNA of the CDR3: TGTGCCAGCAGCTTAGACCGACTAGCGGGGGAATCCGAACACCGGGGAGCTGTTTTT. It is translated as CASSLDRLAGESEHRGAVF.

The V and J genes are TRBV2 and TRBJ1-2; 9 bases are a match to TRBD1. The CDR3 consists of 17 residues. Germline CDR1 and CDR2: SNHLY and FYNNEI. Unmatched junction bases numbered 10, after V lost 0 bases and J lost 5 bases. The CDR3 DNA reads as TGTGCCAGCAGTGAAGCGAGGGGGACAGGGAGTCGGTATGGCTACACCTTC. Amino acids: CASSEARGTGSRYGYTF.

The CDR3 coding sequence is TGTGCCAGCTCACCACCGATCGCAGGAAGCACAGATACGCAGTATTTT. This gives the protein CASSPPIAGSTDTQYF. The V gene is TRBV18, the J gene TRBJ2-3; D gene unclear. V was shortened by 0 bases and J by 0 bases, with 10 bases between the two germline ends. The CDR3 has 16 amino acids. From germline, CDR1 is KGHSH and CDR2 LQKENI.

CDR3 residues: CASSRGRTGATDTQYF. The CDR3 nucleotides are TGCGCCAGCAGCAGAGGTCGGACAGGGGCCACAGATACGCAGTATTTT. The V and J genes are TRBV5-1 and TRBJ2-3; 9 bases align to TRBD1. Trimming at V came to 4 bases and at J to 2 bases, leaving 8 bases not matched to a gene. The CDR3 loop spans 16 amino acids. Germline-derived CDR1 and CDR2 are SGHRS and YFSETQ.

The gene calls are TRBV5-4 and TRBJ2-7, with D possibly matching TRBD1 (5 bases). With 2 bases removed from V and 9 bases from J, the gap between germline ends came to 12 bases. Germline assignment: CDR1 SGHNT and CDR2 YYREEE (reference sequence). The CDR3 is 12 amino acids. CDR3 nucleotides: TGTGCCAGCAGCTTCGACAGAGAAAGGCAGTACTTC. It encodes CASSFDRERQYF.